This passage covers 31 T cell receptor beta chains from one sample sequenced in a study of blood T cell repertoires in COVID-19. The repertoire was sequenced with immunoSEQ multiplex PCR; TCRdb's copy has only in-frame clones and lacks some. Of about 220,000 clones listed, roughly 80% are singletons. Sequenced: peripheral blood. These receptors were obtained from a woman aged 55-75 years who had recovered from COVID-19.

The rearrangement joins TRBV7-2 to TRBJ2-3; 9 positions agree with TRBD2. From germline, CDR1 is SGHTA and CDR2 FQGNSA. CDR3 length: 14 residues. The junction had 3 bases not matched to a gene; V was cut back by 8 bases and J by 0 bases. The CDR3 nucleotides are TGTGCCAGCCTAGCGGGGCTTAGCACAGATACGCAGTATTTT. Protein product: CASLAGLSTDTQYF. The variable domain in full, completed from reference TRBV7-2 and TRBJ2-3, reads GAGVSQSPSNKVTEKGKDVELRCDPISGHTALYWYRQSLGQGLEFLIYFQGNSAPDKSGLPSDRFSAERTGGSVSTLTIQRTQQEDSAVYLCASLAGLSTDTQYFGPGTRLTVL.

This chain uses TRBV4-1 with TRBJ1-2; no clear D gene. The germline V gene has CDR1 MGHRA and CDR2 YSYEKL. V was trimmed by 0 bases and J by 3 bases, leaving 14 bases between them. CDR3 size: 16 residues. CDR3 loop: CASSQDPGSLDYGYTF. Here the CDR3 DNA reads TGCGCCAGCAGCCAAGATCCCGGGTCTTTGGACTATGGCTACACCTTC.

V usage is TRBV30 and J usage is TRBJ2-5; a weak D match, TRBD2 (6 bases). This CDR3 contains 11 residues. V was trimmed by 0 bases and J by 11 bases, leaving 10 bases between them. The V gene's germline CDR1 is GTSNPN and CDR2 SVGIG (reference sequence). CDR3 coding DNA: TGTGCCTGGAGTGTTAGACTAGGGCAGTACTTC. This translates into CAWSVRLGQYF.

The table lists this clone with a few counts. The rearrangement joins TRBV7-9 to TRBJ2-7; D unresolved. Germline V CDR1 and CDR2: SEHNR, FQNEAQ (reference sequence). The germline V and J ends were trimmed by 2 bases and 2 bases, with 10 bases remaining between them. CDR3 length: 14 amino acids. The CDR3 protein is CASSLTGVAYEQYF. CDR3 sequence (DNA): TGTGCCAGCAGCTTAACCGGAGTAGCCTACGAGCAGTACTTC.

There are a few counts of this clone. The chain couples TRBV11-2 to TRBJ2-1; a possible D gene is TRBD2 (7 bases). Germline CDR1 SGHAT, CDR2 FQNNGV. V lost 5 bases to trimming and J lost 7 bases, with 18 bases between them. The CDR3 is made up of 15 amino acids. CDR3 sequence reads: CASSSLRGGQNEQFF. The CDR3 DNA follows: TGTGCCAGCAGCAGTTTGAGGGGGGGCCAGAATGAGCAGTTCTTC.

This clone was seen more than once but under ten times. This rearrangement joins TRBV7-8 to TRBJ2-7; D is possibly TRBD1 (5 bases). V was cut by 1 base and J by 2 bases, with 12 bases left in between. CDR1 is SGHVS and CDR2 is FQNEAQ in the germline V gene. The CDR3 runs to 15 residues. This CDR3 reads CASSLGRRQTYEQYF. CDR3 sequence (DNA): TGTGCCAGCAGCTTAGGGCGGCGACAGACCTACGAGCAGTACTTC.

This chain joins TRBV10-2 and TRBJ1-5; 9 bases line up with TRBD1. Per the germline V gene, CDR1 is WSHSY and CDR2 is SAAADI. The CDR3 contains 15 residues. V shed 3 bases, J shed 4 bases, and the junction held 4 bases outside the gene matches. The CDR3 DNA reads as TGCGCCAGCAGTGAAGACAGGGGGAATAATCAGCCCCAGCATTTT. Translated, it gives CASSEDRGNNQPQHF.

The rearrangement uses TRBV5-4 and TRBJ1-2, with 9 bases fitting TRBD1. This CDR3 has 15 amino acids. Trimming cost V 0 bases and J 9 bases; bases outside gene matches: 9. Germline CDR1 SGHNT, CDR2 YYREEE (reference sequence). The CDR3: CASSLGGQGRIRYTF. CDR3 bases: TGTGCCAGCAGCTTGGGAGGACAGGGGCGGATTCGCTACACCTTC.

J is TRBJ1-1 and V is TRBV7-3; possibly TRBD1 for D (5 bases). Germline V gene sequence: CDR1 SGHTA, CDR2 FQGTGA. CDR3 length: 13 residues. Trimming removed 4 bases from V and 5 bases from J, with 11 bases in between. The CDR3 here is CASSSSGGTEAFF. The CDR3 nucleotides are TGTGCCAGCAGCTCGTCCGGGGGGACTGAAGCTTTCTTT.

The chain couples TRBV19 to TRBJ2-3; a weak D match, TRBD2 (5 bases). The germline V gene encodes CDR1 LNHDA and CDR2 SQIVND (reference sequence). The germline V and J ends were trimmed by 1 base and 0 bases, with 11 bases remaining between them. The CDR3 has 16 amino acids. For the CDR3, the DNA is TGTGCCAGTAGTATAGGAGGAGGCTATAGCACAGATACGCAGTATTTT. Its protein is CASSIGGGYSTDTQYF.

In its sample, this clone was seen a few times. The chain carries TRBV7-9 and TRBJ2-1, with D tentatively TRBD2 (6 bases). V shed 7 bases and J shed 0 bases, with 19 bases lying between them. Germline CDR1 is SEHNR and CDR2 is FQNEAQ (reference sequence). The CDR3 spans 17 residues. The CDR3, as DNA: TGTGCCAGCACCCCGGCACGGGGGTCGAGCTCCTACAATGAGCAGTTCTTC. Protein product: CASTPARGSSSYNEQFF.

The V call is TRBV18, the J call TRBJ1-2; the D gene is possibly TRBD1 (5 bases). Trimming removed 2 bases from V and 7 bases from J, with 17 bases in between. Germline CDR1 and CDR2: KGHSH and LQKENI. The CDR3 extends over 15 amino acids. The CDR3: CASSPDGGLGGGYTF. The CDR3, as DNA: TGTGCCAGCTCACCAGATGGGGGACTAGGCGGTGGCTACACCTTC.

The J gene is TRBJ2-1, the V gene TRBV30, with D hard to call. The germline V gene has CDR1 GTSNPN and CDR2 SVGIG (reference sequence). The CDR3 has 15 amino acids. V gave up 0 bases and J gave up 0 bases, with 9 bases separating them. In DNA, the CDR3 is TGTGCCTGGAGTGTAGGTGGGCCCTCCTACAATGAGCAGTTCTTC. This codes for CAWSVGGPSYNEQFF. The whole variable domain, remainder taken from reference TRBV30 and TRBJ2-1, is SQTIHQWPATLVQPVGSPLSLECTVEGTSNPNLYWYRQAAGRGLQLLFYSVGIGQISSEVPQNLSASRPQDRQFILSSKKLLLSDSGFYLCAWSVGGPSYNEQFFGPGTRLTVL.

The chain employs TRBV12-3 or TRBV12-4 and TRBJ2-1; 7 bases align to TRBD2. This CDR3 has 13 amino acids. V lost 5 bases and J lost 6; bases outside the gene matches: 4. CDR3 residues: CASSSGTPNEQFF. CDR3 nucleotides: TGTGCCAGCAGTAGCGGGACTCCCAATGAGCAGTTCTTC.

This clone rates as medium-sized. This chain joins TRBV27 and TRBJ2-5; tentatively, D is TRBD1 (5 bases). Germline values: CDR1 MNHEY, CDR2 SMNVEV (reference sequence). Trimming took off 6 bases at V and 5 bases at J, with 16 bases between the two ends. There are 14 residues in the CDR3. The CDR3 region is CASRPDNRMETQYF. Written as DNA, the CDR3 is TGTGCCAGCAGGCCGGACAACCGCATGGAGACCCAGTACTTC.

This sequence joins TRBV19 and TRBJ2-1, with 16 bases identical to TRBD2. This CDR3 has 15 residues. The V gene's germline CDR1 is LNHDA and CDR2 SQIVND (reference sequence). J gave up 11 bases and V 5 bases, and 6 bases lay outside the gene matches. CDR3 sequence: CASSAGTSGGVKQFF. DNA for the CDR3: TGTGCCAGTAGTGCTGGGACTAGCGGGGGGGTTAAGCAGTTCTTC. The whole variable domain, remainder taken from reference TRBV19 and TRBJ2-1, is DGGITQSPKYLFRKEGQNVTLSCEQNLNHDAMYWYRQDPGQGLRLIYYSQIVNDFQKGDIAEGYSVSREKKESFPLTVTSAQKNPTAFYLCASSAGTSGGVKQFFGPGTRLTVL.

The V and J genes are TRBV6-5 and TRBJ1-3; 9 bases are a match to TRBD1. This CDR3 contains 15 residues. Trimming removed 6 bases from V and 0 bases from J; junction bases left unmatched: 3. CDR1 MNHEY and CDR2 SVGAGI come from the germline V gene. The CDR3 bases are TGTGCCAGCAGGCCACAGGGGGCCTCTGGAAACACCATATATTTT. This translates into CASRPQGASGNTIYF.

This clone was seen a single time. This chain joins TRBV6-6 and TRBJ2-7, with 10 bases aligning to TRBD1. The germline gives CDR1 MNHNY, CDR2 SVGAGI (reference sequence). V lost 7 bases to trimming and J lost 4 bases; unmatched junction nucleotides: 7. The CDR3 has 14 residues. This chain's CDR3 is CASKVGQGLYEQYF. The CDR3 DNA reads TGTGCCAGCAAGGTGGGACAGGGGTTGTACGAGCAGTACTTC.

The chain links TRBV12-3 or TRBV12-4 to TRBJ1-4; D call uncertain. The CDR3 contains 13 residues. Trimming removed 1 base at V and 4 bases at J, with 4 bases between. The CDR3 DNA follows: TGTGCCAGCAGTTTAGGACATAATGAAAAACTGTTTTTT. Translated, it gives CASSLGHNEKLFF.

The chain carries TRBV2 and TRBJ1-1, with D possibly being TRBD1 (5 bases). V was cut by 7 bases and J by 1 base, with 10 bases left in between. Germline V gives CDR1 SNHLY, CDR2 FYNNEI. The CDR3 extends over 13 amino acids. The DNA for the CDR3 is TGTGCCAGCACCGTCGACAGGAACACTGAAGCTTTCTTT. Translating gives CASTVDRNTEAFF.

This clone was recorded only once. The genes are TRBV6-6 and TRBJ1-5; TRBD1 aligns across 10 bases. This CDR3 comprises 16 residues. V shed 3 bases, J shed 3 bases, and the junction held 5 bases outside the gene matches. Germline V CDR1 and CDR2: MNHNY, SVGAGI (reference sequence). As DNA, the CDR3 is TGTGCCAGCAGTTATCCGGGACAGGGGTACAATCAGCCCCAGCATTTT. Translation: CASSYPGQGYNQPQHF.

Notes on this clone: This CDR3 is also generated by other DNA sequences in the sample. The rearrangement joins TRBV30 to TRBJ1-2; D is uncertain. V shed 3 bases and J shed 2 bases, with 7 bases lying between them. CDR3 length equals 12 residues. Germline-derived CDR1 and CDR2 are GTSNPN and SVGIG (reference sequence). The CDR3 DNA follows: TGTGCCTGGAGCCCTAAGAACTATGGCTACACCTTC. This gives the protein CAWSPKNYGYTF.

The chain joins TRBV19 to TRBJ1-1, with D perhaps TRBD1 (5 bases). Trimming took off 9 bases at V and 3 bases at J, with 20 bases between the two ends. The CDR3 contains 15 residues. The V gene's germline CDR1 is LNHDA and CDR2 SQIVND (reference sequence). The CDR3 DNA reads TGTGCCAGCAGGGCCCACACGGAAATCGACACTGAAGCTTTCTTT. It is translated as CASRAHTEIDTEAFF.

The chain recombines TRBV3-1 (or the pseudogene TRBV3-2) with TRBJ1-1; D remains unclear. This CDR3 is built from 14 residues. Trimming cost V 4 bases and J 5 bases, with 14 bases left between them. In germline, CDR1 is LGHDT, CDR2 YNNKEL (reference sequence). CDR3 coding DNA: TGTGCCAGCAGCCCCCTTCGACATGGGACTGAAGCTTTCTTT. This sequence encodes CASSPLRHGTEAFF.

V usage is TRBV7-2 and J usage is TRBJ2-7; no firm D call. Germline CDR1 is SGHTA and CDR2 is FQGNSA. Trimming cost V 6 bases and J 4 bases, with 10 bases left between them. The CDR3 is 12 residues long. Here the CDR3 DNA reads TGTGCCAGCAGGTTAACAAGATACGAGCAGTACTTC. This encodes CASRLTRYEQYF.

The J gene is TRBJ2-5, the V gene TRBV29-1; D possibly corresponds to TRBD1 (5 bases). The V end lost 2 bases, the J end lost 5 bases, and 9 bases lay between the germline ends. CDR1 SQVTM and CDR2 ANQGSEA come from the germline V gene. The CDR3 totals 12 residues. The CDR3 DNA sequence: TGCAGCGTTGAATCGGCAGGGGAGACCCAGTACTTC. It encodes CSVESAGETQYF.

A single count supports this clone. V and J are TRBV5-1 and TRBJ2-5, with 13 bases identical to TRBD2. The CDR3 length is 16 residues. Germline CDR1 SGHRS, CDR2 YFSETQ. The trim removed 4 bases at V and 5 bases at J, leaving 8 bases unmatched. CDR3 sequence reads: CASSITSGGAHETQYF. CDR3 nucleotide sequence: TGCGCCAGCAGCATAACTAGCGGGGGGGCACATGAGACCCAGTACTTC. Full variable domain (outside the CDR3, taken from reference TRBV5-1 and TRBJ2-5): KAGVTQTPRYLIKTRGQQVTLSCSPISGHRSVSWYQQTPGQGLQFLFEYFSETQRNKGNFPGRFSGRQFSNSRSEMNVSTLELGDSALYLCASSITSGGAHETQYFGPGTRLLVL.

The J gene is TRBJ1-1, the V gene TRBV12-5, with D perhaps TRBD1 (5 bases). This CDR3 contains 18 residues. Deletions cut 0 bases from V and 5 bases from J, with 22 bases between. In germline, CDR1 is LGHNT, CDR2 FRNRAP. This chain's CDR3 is CASGLVRGGWGGMTEAFF. DNA for the CDR3: TGTGCTAGTGGTTTGGTACGAGGAGGGTGGGGGGGAATGACTGAAGCTTTCTTT.

This clone was seen once. This chain connects TRBV14 to TRBJ2-7; 9 nucleotides agree with TRBD1. The CDR3 length is 16 residues. CDR1 and CDR2 from the germline V gene are SGHDN and FVKESK. J lost 3 bases, V lost 1 base, and 7 bases had no gene match. CDR3 amino acids: CASSQARQGDYYEQYF. The CDR3 DNA reads as TGTGCCAGCAGCCAAGCGCGACAGGGGGATTACTACGAGCAGTACTTC.

This chain links TRBV15 with TRBJ1-2, with TRBD1 matching 10 bases. Germline assignment: CDR1 LNHNV and CDR2 YYDKDF (reference sequence). CDR3 length: 16 amino acids. After removal of 1 base from V and 7 bases from J, the junction contained 9 bases not matched to a gene. The CDR3 coding sequence is TGTGCCACCAGCAGAGGGACAGGGGGGTTGTTTTTTGGCTACACCTTC. Its protein is CATSRGTGGLFFGYTF.

The chain has TRBV10-3 and TRBJ2-1; 9 nucleotides align to TRBD1. Germline values: CDR1 ENHRY, CDR2 SYGVKD. Trimming cost V 9 bases and J 7 bases; bases outside gene matches: 7. CDR3 length: 13 residues. The CDR3 DNA sequence: TGTGCCATTACGGGACAGGGTAGTAATGAGCAGTTCTTC. Translated: CAITGQGSNEQFF.